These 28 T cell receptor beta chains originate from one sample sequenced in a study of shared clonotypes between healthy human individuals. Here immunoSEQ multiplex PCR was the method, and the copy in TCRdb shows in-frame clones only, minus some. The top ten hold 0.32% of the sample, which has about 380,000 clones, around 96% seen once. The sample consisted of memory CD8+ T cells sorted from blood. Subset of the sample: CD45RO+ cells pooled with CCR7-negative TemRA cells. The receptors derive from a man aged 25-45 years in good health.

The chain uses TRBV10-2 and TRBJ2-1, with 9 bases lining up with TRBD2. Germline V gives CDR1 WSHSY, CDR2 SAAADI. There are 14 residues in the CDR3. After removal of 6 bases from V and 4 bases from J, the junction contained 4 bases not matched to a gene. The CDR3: CASSQSGRYNEQFF. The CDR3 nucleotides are TGCGCCAGCAGCCAAAGCGGGAGGTACAATGAGCAGTTCTTC.

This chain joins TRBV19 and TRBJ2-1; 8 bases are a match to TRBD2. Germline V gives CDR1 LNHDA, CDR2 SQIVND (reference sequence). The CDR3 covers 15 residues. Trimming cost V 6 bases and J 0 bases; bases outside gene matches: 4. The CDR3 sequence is CASSVAGTSYNEQFF. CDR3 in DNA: TGTGCCAGTAGCGTAGCGGGAACCTCCTACAATGAGCAGTTCTTC.

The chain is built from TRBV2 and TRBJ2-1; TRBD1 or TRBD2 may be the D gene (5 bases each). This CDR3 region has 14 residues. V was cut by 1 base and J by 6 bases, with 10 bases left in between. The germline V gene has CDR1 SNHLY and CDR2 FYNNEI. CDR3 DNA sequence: TGTGCCAGCAGTGAAGAGTGGGACGGCAATGAGCAGTTCTTC. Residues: CASSEEWDGNEQFF.

The DNA of the CDR3 is TGTGCCTGGAGTGCCTTACCAGAGACCCAGTACTTC. Translating it yields CAWSALPETQYF. This rearrangement joins TRBV30 to TRBJ2-5; the D is unclear. This CDR3 comprises 12 residues. Germline assignment: CDR1 GTSNPN and CDR2 SVGIG (reference sequence). V was pared by 1 base and J by 4 bases, with 7 bases between.

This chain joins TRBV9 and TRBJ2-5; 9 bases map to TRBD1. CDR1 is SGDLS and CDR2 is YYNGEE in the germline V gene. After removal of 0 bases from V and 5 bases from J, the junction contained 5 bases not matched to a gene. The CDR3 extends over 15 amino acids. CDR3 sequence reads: CASSVGTGEKETQYF. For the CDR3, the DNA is TGTGCCAGCAGCGTAGGGACAGGGGAGAAGGAGACCCAGTACTTC.

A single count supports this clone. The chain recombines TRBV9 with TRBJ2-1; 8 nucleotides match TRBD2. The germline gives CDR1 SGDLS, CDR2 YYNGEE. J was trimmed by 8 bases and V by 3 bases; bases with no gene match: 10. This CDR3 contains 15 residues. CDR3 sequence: CASSETGTSGDEQFF. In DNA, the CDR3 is TGTGCCAGCAGCGAAACCGGGACTAGTGGCGATGAGCAGTTCTTC.

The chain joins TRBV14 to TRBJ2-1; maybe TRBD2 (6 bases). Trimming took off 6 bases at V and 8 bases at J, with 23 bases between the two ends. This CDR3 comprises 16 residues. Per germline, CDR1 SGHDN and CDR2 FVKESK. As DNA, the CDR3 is TGTGCCAGCAGTCTCCCTGTGGGTCCGGGGGTCTATGAGCAGTTCTTC. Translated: CASSLPVGPGVYEQFF.

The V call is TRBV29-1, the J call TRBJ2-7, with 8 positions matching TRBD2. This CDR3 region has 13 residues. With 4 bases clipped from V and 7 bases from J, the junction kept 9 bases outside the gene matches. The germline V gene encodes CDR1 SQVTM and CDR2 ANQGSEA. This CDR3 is CSVVAGGPGEQYF. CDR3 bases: TGCAGCGTTGTTGCGGGAGGCCCGGGGGAGCAGTACTTC.

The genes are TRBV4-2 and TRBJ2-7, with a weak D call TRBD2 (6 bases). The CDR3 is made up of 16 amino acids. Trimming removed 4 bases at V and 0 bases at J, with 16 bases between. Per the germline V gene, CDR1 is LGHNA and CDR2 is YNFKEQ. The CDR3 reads CASSRPGTSSSYEQYF. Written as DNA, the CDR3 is TGTGCCAGCAGCCGACCCGGGACTTCAAGCTCCTACGAGCAGTACTTC.

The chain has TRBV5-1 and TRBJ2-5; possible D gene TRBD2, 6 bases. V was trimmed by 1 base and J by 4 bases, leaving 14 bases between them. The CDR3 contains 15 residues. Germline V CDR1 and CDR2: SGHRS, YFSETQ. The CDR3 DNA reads TGCGCCAGCAGCTTGTCTGTCGGGAGAGGAGAGACCCAGTACTTC. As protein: CASSLSVGRGETQYF.

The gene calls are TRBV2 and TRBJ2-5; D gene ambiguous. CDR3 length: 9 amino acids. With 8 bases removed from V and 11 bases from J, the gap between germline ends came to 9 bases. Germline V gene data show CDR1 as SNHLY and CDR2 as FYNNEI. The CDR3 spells CASGPPQYF. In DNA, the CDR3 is TGTGCCAGCGGGCCTCCGCAGTACTTC.

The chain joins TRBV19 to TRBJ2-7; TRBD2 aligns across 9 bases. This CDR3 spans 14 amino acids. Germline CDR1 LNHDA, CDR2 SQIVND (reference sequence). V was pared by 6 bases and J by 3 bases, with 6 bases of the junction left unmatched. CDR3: CASRYSGSSYEQYF. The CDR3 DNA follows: TGTGCCAGTAGATATAGCGGGAGTAGCTACGAGCAGTACTTC.

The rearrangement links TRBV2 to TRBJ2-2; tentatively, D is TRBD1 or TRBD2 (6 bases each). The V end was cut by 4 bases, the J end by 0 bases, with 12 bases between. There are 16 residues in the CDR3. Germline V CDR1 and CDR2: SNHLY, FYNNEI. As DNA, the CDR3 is TGTGCCAGCAGTGTAGAGAGGGGGGCGAACACCGGGGAGCTGTTTTTT. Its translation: CASSVERGANTGELFF. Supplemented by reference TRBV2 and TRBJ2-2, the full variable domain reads EPEVTQTPSHQVTQMGQEVILRCVPISNHLYFYWYRQILGQKVEFLVSFYNNEISEKSEIFDDQFSVERPDGSNFTLKIRSTKLEDSAMYFCASSVERGANTGELFFGEGSRLTVL.

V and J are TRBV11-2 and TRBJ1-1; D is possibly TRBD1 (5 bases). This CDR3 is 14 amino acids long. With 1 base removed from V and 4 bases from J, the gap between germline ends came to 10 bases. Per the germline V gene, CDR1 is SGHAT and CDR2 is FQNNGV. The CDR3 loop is CASSLVSGGTEAFF. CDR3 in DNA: TGTGCCAGCAGCTTAGTATCCGGGGGCACTGAAGCTTTCTTT.

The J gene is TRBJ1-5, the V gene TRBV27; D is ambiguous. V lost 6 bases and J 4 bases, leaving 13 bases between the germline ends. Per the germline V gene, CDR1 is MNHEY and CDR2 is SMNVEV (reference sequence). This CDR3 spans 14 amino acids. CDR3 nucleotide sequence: TGTGCCAGCAGCTACGGCCGACCGAATCAGCCCCAGCATTTT. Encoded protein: CASSYGRPNQPQHF.

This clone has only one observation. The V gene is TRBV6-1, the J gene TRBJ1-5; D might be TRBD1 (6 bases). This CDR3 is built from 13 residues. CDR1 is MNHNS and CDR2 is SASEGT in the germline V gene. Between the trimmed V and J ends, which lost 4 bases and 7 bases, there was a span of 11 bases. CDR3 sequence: CASSGGRGQPQHF. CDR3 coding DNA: TGTGCCAGCAGTGGGGGGCGGGGCCAGCCCCAGCATTTT.

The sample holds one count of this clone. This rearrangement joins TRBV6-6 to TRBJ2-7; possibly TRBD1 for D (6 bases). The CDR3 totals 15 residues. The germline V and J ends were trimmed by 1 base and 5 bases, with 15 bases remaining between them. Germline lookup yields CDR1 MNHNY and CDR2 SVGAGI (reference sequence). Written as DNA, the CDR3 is TGTGCCAGCAGTTACTTGTTGCAGGGGTTACACGAGCAGTACTTC. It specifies CASSYLLQGLHEQYF.

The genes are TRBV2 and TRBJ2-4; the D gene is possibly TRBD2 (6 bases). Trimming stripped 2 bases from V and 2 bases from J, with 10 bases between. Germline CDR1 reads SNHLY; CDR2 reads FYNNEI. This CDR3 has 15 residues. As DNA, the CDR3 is TGTGCCAGCAGTGAATTCGGGAGAACCAAAAACATTCAGTACTTC. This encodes CASSEFGRTKNIQYF.

The CDR3 loop is CASSLVFSGRTVTQYF. In DNA, the CDR3 is TGTGCCAGCAGCTTAGTCTTTAGCGGGAGAACGGTTACGCAGTATTTT. The chain employs TRBV11-2 and TRBJ2-3; TRBD2 agrees at 9 bases. Germline-derived CDR1 and CDR2 are SGHAT and FQNNGV. The CDR3 totals 16 residues. Trimming removed 1 base from V and 8 bases from J; junction bases left unmatched: 10.

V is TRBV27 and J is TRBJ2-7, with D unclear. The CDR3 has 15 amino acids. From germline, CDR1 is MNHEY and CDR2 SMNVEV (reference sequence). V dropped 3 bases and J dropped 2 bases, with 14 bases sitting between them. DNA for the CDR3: TGTGCCAGCAGTTTTCCCTCCGTCGGCGCCTACGAGCAGTACTTC. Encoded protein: CASSFPSVGAYEQYF.

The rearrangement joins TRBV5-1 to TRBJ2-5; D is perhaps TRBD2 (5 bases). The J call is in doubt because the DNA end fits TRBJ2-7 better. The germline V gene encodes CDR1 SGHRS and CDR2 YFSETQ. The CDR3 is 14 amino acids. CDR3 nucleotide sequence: TGCGCCAGCAGCTTGATGCAGCCGAGGGACGAGCAGTACTTC. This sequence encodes CASSLMQPRDEQYF.

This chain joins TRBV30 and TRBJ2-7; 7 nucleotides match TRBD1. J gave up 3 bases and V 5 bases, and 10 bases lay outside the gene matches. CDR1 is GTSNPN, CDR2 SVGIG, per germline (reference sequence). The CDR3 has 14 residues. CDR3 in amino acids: CAWEAHHRGYEQYF. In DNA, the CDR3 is TGTGCCTGGGAAGCCCACCACAGGGGCTACGAGCAGTACTTC.

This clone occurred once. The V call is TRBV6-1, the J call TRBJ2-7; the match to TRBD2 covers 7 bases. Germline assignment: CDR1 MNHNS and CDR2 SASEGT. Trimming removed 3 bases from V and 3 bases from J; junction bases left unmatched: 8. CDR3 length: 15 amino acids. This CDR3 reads CASSDSGQRVYEQYF. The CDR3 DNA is TGTGCCAGCAGTGATAGCGGGCAAAGGGTCTACGAGCAGTACTTC.

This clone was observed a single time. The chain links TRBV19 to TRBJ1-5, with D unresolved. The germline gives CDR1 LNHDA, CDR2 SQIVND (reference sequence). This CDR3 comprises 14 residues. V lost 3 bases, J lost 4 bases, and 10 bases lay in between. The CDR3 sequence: CASSIFGRNQPQHF. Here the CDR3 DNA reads TGTGCCAGTAGTATCTTTGGGCGAAATCAGCCCCAGCATTTT.

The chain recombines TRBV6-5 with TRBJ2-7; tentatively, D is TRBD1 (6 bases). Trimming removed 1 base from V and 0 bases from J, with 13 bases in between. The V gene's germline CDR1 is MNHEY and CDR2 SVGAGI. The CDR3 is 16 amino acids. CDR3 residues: CASSYYRDRFSYEQYF. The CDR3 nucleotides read TGTGCCAGCAGTTACTACCGCGACAGGTTCTCCTACGAGCAGTACTTC.

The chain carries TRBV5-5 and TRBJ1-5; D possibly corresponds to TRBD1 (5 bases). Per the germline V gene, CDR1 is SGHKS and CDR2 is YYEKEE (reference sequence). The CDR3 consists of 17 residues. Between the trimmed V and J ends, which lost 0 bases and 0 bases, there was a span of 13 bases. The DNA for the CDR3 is TGTGCCAGCAGCTTGGTTTCGGGGCCCAATAGCAATCAGCCCCAGCATTTT. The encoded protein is CASSLVSGPNSNQPQHF.

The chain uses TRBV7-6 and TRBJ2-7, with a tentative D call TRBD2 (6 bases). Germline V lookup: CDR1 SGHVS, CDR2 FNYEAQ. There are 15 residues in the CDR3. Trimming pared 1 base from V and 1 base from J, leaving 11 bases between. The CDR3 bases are TGTGCCAGCAGCTTAGATGCGGGACCATCCTACGAGCAGTACTTC. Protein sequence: CASSLDAGPSYEQYF. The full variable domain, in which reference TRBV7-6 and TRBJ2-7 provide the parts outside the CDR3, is GAGVSQSPRYKVTKRGQDVALRCDPISGHVSLYWYRQALGQGPEFLTYFNYEAQQDKSGLPNDRFSAERPEGSISTLTIQRTEQRDSAMYRCASSLDAGPSYEQYFGPGTRLTVT.

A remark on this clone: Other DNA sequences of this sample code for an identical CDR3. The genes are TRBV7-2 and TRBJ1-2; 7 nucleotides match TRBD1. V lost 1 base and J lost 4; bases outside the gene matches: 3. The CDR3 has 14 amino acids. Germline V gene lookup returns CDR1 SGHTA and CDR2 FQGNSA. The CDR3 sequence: CASSLGQGSYGYTF. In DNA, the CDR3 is TGTGCCAGCAGCTTAGGACAGGGAAGCTATGGCTACACCTTC. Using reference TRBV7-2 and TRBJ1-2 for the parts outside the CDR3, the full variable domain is GAGVSQSPSNKVTEKGKDVELRCDPISGHTALYWYRQSLGQGLEFLIYFQGNSAPDKSGLPSDRFSAERTGGSVSTLTIQRTQQEDSAVYLCASSLGQGSYGYTFGSGTRLTVV.